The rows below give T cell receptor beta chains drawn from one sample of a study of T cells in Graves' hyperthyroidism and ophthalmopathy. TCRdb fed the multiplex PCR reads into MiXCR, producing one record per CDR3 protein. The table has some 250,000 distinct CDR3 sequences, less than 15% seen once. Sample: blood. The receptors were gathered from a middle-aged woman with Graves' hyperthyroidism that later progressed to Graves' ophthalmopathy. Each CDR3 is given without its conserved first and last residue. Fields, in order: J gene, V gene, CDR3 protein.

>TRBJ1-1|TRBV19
ASRIRQRNTEAF
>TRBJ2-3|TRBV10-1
ASSITGGETDTQY
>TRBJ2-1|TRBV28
ASSLGDPEQF
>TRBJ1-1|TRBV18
ASSMGRSPGTEAF
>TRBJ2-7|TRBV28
ASSLGGALYEQY
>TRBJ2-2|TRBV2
ASSANWGTKAGELF
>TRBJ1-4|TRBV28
ASSLVKVLGKLF
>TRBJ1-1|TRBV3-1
ASSQRATEAF
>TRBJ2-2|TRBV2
ASCGTLNTGELF
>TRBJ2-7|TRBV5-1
ASSLGQGRHEQY
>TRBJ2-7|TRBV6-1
ASSELFLADTYEQY
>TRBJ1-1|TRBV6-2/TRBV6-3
ASRIDPDTEAF
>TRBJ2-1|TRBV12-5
ASGLVGSYNEQF
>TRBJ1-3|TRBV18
ASSPSPLRNTIY
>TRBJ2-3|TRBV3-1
ASSRNSAADTQY
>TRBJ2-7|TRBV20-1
SASRFYEQY
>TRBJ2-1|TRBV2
ASRQRGSSYNEQF
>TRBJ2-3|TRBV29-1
SGGLVLGDTQY
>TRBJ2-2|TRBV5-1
ASSVGPSNTGELF
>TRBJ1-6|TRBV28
ASRTPGQINSPLH
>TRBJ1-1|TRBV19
ASRPGPGGYTEAF
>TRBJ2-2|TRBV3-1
ASSQEWLAANTGELF
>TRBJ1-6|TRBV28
ASSFQPRRRLSSYNSPLH
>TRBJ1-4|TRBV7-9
ASSSDRGSGEKLF
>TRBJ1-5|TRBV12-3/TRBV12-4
ASTKSFPPLGDGEDTSNQPQH
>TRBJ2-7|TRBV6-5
ASSYRGKPYEQY
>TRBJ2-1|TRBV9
ASSSPRAGGSNEQF
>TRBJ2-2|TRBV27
ASSSHSGQRELF
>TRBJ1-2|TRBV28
ASRTNHFYGYT
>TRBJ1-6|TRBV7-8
ASTFQGPQYNSPLH
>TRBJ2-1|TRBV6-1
ASRHTSGSSYNEQF
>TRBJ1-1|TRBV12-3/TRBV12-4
ASSLGGQNTEAF
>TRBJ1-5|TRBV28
ASSLFPGANSNQPQH
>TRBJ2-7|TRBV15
ATSRTGQVEIDEQY
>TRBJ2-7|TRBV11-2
ASRGGLAGRPYEQY
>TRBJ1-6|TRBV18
ASSPSPNSPLH
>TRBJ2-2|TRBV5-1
ASSPRLADGELF
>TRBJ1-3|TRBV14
ASSYWTLSGNTIF
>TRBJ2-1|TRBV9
ASSVEASFNNEQF
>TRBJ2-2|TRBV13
ASSSPSGQGKGAGELF
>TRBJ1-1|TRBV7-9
ASNPRGGVTEAF
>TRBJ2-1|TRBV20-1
SASSADRAPVLSYNEQF
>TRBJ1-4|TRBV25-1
ASSEYRDGEKLF
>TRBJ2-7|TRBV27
ASSYTGGFSYEQY
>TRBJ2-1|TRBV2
ASSDRASGHNEQF
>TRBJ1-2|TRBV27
ASSLFGTGPHLNYGYT
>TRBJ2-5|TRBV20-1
SAEFDRQTQY
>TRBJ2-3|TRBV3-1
ASSQGGRRTDTQY